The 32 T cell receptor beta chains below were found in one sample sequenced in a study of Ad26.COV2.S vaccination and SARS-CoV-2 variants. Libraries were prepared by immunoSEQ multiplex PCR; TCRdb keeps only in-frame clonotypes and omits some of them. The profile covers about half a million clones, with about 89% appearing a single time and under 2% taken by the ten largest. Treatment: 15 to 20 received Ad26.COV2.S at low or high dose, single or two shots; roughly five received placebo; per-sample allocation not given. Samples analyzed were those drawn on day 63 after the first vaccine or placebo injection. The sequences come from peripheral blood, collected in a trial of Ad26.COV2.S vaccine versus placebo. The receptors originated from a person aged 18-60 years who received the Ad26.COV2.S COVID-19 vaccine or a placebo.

CDR3 nucleotide sequence: TGCGCCAGCAGCCCGGGGTTTAGCAATCAGCCCCAGCATTTT. The encoded protein is CASSPGFSNQPQHF. The chain links TRBV5-1 to TRBJ1-5; unclear D gene. V lost 4 bases, J lost 0 bases, and 8 bases lay in between. Germline CDR1 is SGHRS and CDR2 is YFSETQ. This CDR3 contains 14 residues.

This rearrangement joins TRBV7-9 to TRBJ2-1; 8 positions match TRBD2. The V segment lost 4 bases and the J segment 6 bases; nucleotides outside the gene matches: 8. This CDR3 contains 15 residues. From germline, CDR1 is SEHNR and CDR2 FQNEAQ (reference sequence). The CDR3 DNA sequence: TGTGCCAGCAGCTCCTCAGCGGGAGTTTCCAATGAGCAGTTCTTC. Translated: CASSSSAGVSNEQFF.

The CDR3 DNA reads TGTGCCAGCAGCCACCTACTAGGAGGGAGTCCCACAGATACGCAGTATTTT. Encoded protein: CASSHLLGGSPTDTQYF. The V call is TRBV3-1 (or the pseudogene TRBV3-2), the J call TRBJ2-3; tentatively, D is TRBD2 (6 bases). The CDR3 loop spans 17 amino acids. Trimming stripped 3 bases from V and 2 bases from J, with 18 bases between. The V gene's germline CDR1 is LGHDT and CDR2 YNNKEL (reference sequence).

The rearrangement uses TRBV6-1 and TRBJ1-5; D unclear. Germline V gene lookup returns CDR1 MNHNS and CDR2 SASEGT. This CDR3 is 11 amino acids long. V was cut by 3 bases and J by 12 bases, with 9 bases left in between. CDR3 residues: CASSEGYVQHF. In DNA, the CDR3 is TGTGCCAGCAGTGAGGGGTATGTCCAGCATTTT.

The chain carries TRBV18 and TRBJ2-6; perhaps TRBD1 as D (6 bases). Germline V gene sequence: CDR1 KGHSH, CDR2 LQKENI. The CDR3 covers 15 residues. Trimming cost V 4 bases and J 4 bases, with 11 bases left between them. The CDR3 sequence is CASSLTGLGANVLTF. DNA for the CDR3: TGTGCCAGCTCACTTACAGGGCTGGGGGCCAACGTCCTGACTTTC.

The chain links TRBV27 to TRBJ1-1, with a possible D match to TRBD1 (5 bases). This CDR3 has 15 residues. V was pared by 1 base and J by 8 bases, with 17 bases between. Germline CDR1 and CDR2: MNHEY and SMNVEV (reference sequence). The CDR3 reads CASSLWGTSGGEAFF. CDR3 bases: TGTGCCAGCAGTTTATGGGGGACTTCTGGTGGGGAAGCTTTCTTT.

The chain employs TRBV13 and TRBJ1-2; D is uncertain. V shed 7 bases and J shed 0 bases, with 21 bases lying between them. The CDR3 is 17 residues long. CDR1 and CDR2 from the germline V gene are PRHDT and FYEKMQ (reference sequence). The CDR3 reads CASTPKGRRMTNYGYTF. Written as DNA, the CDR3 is TGTGCCAGCACTCCAAAGGGCCGGCGTATGACTAACTATGGCTACACCTTC.

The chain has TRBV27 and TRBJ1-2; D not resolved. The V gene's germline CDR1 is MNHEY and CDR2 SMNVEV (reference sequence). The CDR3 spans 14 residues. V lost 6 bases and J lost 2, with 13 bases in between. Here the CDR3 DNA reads TGTGCCAGCAGCCCAGGACCCGCCAACTATGGCTACACCTTC. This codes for CASSPGPANYGYTF.

The DNA for the CDR3 is TGTGCCTGGAGTGTACAGACAAATTCACCCCTCCACTTT. This translates into CAWSVQTNSPLHF. The chain combines TRBV30 with TRBJ1-6; D gene ambiguous. CDR1 is GTSNPN, CDR2 SVGIG, per germline (reference sequence). The length of the CDR3 is 13 residues. V was cut by 0 bases and J by 7 bases, with 7 bases left in between.

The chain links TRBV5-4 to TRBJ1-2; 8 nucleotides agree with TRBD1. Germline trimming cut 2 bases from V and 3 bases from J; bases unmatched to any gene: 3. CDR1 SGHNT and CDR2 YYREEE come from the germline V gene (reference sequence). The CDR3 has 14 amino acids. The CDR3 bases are TGTGCCAGCAGCTTTCGGGACAGGTACTATGGCTACACCTTC. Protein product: CASSFRDRYYGYTF.

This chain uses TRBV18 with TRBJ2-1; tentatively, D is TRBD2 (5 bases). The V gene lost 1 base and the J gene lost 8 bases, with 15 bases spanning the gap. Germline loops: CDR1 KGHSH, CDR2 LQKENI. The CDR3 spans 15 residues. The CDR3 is CASSPQGREGDEQFF. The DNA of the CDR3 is TGTGCCAGCTCACCACAGGGCCGAGAGGGCGATGAGCAGTTCTTC.

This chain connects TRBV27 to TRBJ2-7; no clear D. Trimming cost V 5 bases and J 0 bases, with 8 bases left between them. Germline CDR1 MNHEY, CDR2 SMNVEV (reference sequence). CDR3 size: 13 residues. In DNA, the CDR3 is TGTGCCAGCAGTGGAGAGAACTCCTACGAGCAGTACTTC. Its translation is CASSGENSYEQYF.

In DNA, the CDR3 is TGTGCCAGCAGCCAAGATTGGACTAATGAAAAACTGTTTTTT. This translates into CASSQDWTNEKLFF. The V gene is TRBV4-2, the J gene TRBJ1-4; D gene ambiguous. V lost 0 bases to trimming and J lost 2 bases, with 4 bases between them. The germline CDR1 and CDR2 sequences are LGHNA and YNFKEQ. CDR3 length: 14 residues.

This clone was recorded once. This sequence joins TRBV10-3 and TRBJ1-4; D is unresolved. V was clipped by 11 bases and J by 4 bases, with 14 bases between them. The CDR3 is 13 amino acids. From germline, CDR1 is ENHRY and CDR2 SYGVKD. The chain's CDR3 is CASRPGYNEKLFF. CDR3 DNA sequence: TGTGCCTCCCGCCCGGGTTATAATGAAAAACTGTTTTTT.

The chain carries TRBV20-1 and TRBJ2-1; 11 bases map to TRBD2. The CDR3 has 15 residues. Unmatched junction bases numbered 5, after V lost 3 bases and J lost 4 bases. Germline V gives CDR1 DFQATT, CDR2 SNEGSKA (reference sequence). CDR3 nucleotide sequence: TGCAGTGCTAGTCGGTCTAGCGGGGGGTACAATGAGCAGTTCTTC. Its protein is CSASRSSGGYNEQFF.

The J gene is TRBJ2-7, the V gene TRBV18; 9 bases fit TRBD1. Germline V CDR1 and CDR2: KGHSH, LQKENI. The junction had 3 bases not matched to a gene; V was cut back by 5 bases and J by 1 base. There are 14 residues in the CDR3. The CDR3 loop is CASSAGQGSYEQYF. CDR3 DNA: TGTGCCAGCTCAGCGGGACAGGGATCCTACGAGCAGTACTTC.

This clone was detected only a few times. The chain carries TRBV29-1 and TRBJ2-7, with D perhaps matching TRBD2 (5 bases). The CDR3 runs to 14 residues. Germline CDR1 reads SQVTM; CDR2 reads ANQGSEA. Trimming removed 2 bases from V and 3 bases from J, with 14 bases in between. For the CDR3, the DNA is TGCAGCGTTGAAACCAGCGGTACCATCTACGAGCAGTACTTC. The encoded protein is CSVETSGTIYEQYF.

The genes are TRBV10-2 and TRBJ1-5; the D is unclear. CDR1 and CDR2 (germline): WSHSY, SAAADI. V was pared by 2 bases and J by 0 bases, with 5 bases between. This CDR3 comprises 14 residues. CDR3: CASSEGLSNQPQHF. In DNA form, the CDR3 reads TGCGCCAGCAGTGAGGGACTTAGCAATCAGCCCCAGCATTTT.

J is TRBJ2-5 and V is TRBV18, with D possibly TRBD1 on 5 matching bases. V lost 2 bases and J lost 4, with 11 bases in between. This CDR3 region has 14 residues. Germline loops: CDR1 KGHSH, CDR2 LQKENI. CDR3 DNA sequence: TGTGCCAGCTCACCAGACAGCCCGCGAGAGACCCAGTACTTC. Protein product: CASSPDSPRETQYF.

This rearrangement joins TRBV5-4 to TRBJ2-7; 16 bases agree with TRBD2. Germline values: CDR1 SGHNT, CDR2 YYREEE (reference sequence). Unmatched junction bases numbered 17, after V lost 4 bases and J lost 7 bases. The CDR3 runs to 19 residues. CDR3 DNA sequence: TGTGCCAGCAGCCTGATGGGACTAGCGGGAGGGCCTCTCCATGTGGAGCAGTACTTC. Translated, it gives CASSLMGLAGGPLHVEQYF.

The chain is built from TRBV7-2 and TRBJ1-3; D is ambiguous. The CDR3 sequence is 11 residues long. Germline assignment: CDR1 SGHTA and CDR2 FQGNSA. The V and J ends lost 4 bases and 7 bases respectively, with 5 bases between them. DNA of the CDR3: TGTGCCAGCAGCTCCAGCAACACCATATATTTT. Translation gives CASSSSNTIYF.

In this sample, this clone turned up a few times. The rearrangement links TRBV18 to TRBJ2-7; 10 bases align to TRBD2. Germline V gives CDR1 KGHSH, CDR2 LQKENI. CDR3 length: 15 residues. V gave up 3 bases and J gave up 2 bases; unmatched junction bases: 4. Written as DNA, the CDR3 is TGTGCCAGCTCACCTGCAGCGGGAGGGCCCTACGAGCAGTACTTC. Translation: CASSPAAGGPYEQYF.

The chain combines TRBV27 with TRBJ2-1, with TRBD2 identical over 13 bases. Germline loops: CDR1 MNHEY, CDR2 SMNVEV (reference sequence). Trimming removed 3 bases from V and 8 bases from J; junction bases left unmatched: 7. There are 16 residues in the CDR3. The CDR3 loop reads CASSFRTSGRLDEQFF. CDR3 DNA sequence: TGTGCCAGCAGTTTTCGGACTAGCGGGAGACTTGATGAGCAGTTCTTC.

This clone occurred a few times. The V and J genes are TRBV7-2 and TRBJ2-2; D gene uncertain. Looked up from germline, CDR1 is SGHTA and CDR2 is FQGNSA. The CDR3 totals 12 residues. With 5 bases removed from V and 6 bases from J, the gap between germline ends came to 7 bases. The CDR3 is CASSHSPGELFF. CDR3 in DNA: TGTGCCAGCAGCCATAGCCCCGGGGAGCTGTTTTTT.

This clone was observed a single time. The CDR3 DNA follows: TGTGCCAGCAGCTTAAAGGGACAGGGGAGACCTGAAGCTTTCTTT. Translation gives CASSLKGQGRPEAFF. V usage is TRBV7-6 and J usage is TRBJ1-1, with 10 bases aligning to TRBD1. Trimming at V came to 2 bases and at J to 6 bases, leaving 6 bases not matched to a gene. Per the germline V gene, CDR1 is SGHVS and CDR2 is FNYEAQ. The CDR3 length is 15 residues.

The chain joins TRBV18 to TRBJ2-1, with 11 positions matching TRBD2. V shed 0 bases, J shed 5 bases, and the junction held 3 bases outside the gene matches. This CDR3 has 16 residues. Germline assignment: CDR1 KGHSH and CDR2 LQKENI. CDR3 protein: CASSPPGLAVNNEQFF. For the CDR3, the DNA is TGTGCCAGCTCACCACCGGGACTAGCGGTAAACAATGAGCAGTTCTTC.

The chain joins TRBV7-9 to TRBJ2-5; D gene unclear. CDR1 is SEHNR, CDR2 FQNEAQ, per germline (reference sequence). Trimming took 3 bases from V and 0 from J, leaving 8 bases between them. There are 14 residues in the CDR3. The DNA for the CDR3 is TGTGCCAGCAGCTTCCTAACGAACCAAGAGACCCAGTACTTC. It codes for CASSFLTNQETQYF.

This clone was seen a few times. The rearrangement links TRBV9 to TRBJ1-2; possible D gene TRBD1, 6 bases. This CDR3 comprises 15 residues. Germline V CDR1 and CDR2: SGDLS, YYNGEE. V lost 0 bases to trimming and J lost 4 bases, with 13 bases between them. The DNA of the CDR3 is TGTGCCAGCAGCGTAGGGGCAGGACAGTCCTATGGCTACACCTTC. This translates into CASSVGAGQSYGYTF.

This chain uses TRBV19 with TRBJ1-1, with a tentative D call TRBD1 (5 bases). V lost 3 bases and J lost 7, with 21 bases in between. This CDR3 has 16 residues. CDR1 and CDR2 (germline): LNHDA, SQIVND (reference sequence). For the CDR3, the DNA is TGTGCCAGTAGTATTCCGCGGGAGGGGCGCGTCGGTGAAGCTTTCTTT. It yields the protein CASSIPREGRVGEAFF.

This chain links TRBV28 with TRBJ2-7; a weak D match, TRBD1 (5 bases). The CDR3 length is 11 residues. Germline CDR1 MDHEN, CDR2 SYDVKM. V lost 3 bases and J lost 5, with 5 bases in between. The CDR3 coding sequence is TGTGCCAGCAGTTTCAGGGACGAGCAGTACTTC. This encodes CASSFRDEQYF.

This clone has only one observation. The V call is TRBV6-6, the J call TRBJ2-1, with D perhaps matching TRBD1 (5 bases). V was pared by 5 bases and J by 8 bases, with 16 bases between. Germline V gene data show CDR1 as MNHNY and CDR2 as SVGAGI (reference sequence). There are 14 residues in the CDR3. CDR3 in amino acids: CASSITTGGDEQFF. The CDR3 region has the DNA TGTGCCAGCAGTATTACCACAGGCGGAGATGAGCAGTTCTTC.

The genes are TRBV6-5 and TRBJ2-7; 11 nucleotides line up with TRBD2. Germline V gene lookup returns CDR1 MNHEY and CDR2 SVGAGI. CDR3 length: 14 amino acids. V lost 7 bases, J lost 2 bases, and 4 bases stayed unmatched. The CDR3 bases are TGTGCCAGCACCCCGACTAGCGGGACCTACGAGCAGTACTTC. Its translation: CASTPTSGTYEQYF.